This T cell receptor (beta chain) was recorded in a study of blood T cell repertoires in COVID-19. In the study overall: Acute and convalescent COVID-19 specimens originated in the United States, Italy and Spain. T cells, B-cell-depleted T cells, or PBMCs provided the cDNA or gDNA that served as material.

Source study methods: By means of reference gene primer amplification, nucleated cell counts were estimated. The data were produced by immunoSEQ multiplex PCR, yet TCRdb's version contains in-frame clones alone and is incomplete. V and J calls and clone size come straight from that table; D and trimming were deduced from the DNA. The table lists approximately 150,000 clones, about 85% of them singletons. The CDR3 has 14 amino acids. J was trimmed by 5 bases and V by 6 bases; bases with no gene match: 5. CDR1 SNHLY and CDR2 FYNNEI come from the germline V gene. The sequence was collected from a man between 65 and 79 years old who had recovered from COVID-19. The material sequenced was peripheral blood. This sequence joins TRBV2 and TRBJ2-3, with 10 bases that match TRBD2. In nucleotides, the CDR3 is TGTGCCAGCAGGCTGGGGACTAGCGAAGATACGCAGTATTTT. This encodes CASRLGTSEDTQYF.